One and the same sample provided the 31 T cell receptor beta chains below, sequenced in a study of a mutant IDH1 vaccine in newly diagnosed glioma. Repertoires were generated with immunoSEQ multiplex PCR, while TCRdb's copy carries only in-frame clones and drops some. The sample lists 80,000 to 100,000 clones, roughly 78% seen once, with roughly 7% in the top ten. Time point: baseline, week 1 (first vaccination visit). Treatment described: pre-vaccination baseline after standard-of-care therapy. Sequencing was performed on PBMCs, taken from a glioma patient treated with radiotherapy, temozolomide or both. The receptors come from a man aged 40-49 years with glioma.

With respect to this clone: Other DNA sequences in the sample encode the same CDR3. The gene calls are TRBV7-8 and TRBJ2-7; D perhaps matches TRBD2 (6 bases). V was shortened by 0 bases and J by 2 bases, with 8 bases between the two germline ends. The germline gives CDR1 SGHVS, CDR2 FQNEAQ. This CDR3 spans 14 amino acids. The CDR3 spells CASSLATRAYEQYF. The CDR3 bases are TGTGCCAGCAGCTTAGCGACTAGGGCCTACGAGCAGTACTTC.

The chain carries TRBV18 and TRBJ2-7; D is unresolved. Germline V gene sequence: CDR1 KGHSH, CDR2 LQKENI. The V and J ends lost 4 bases and 2 bases respectively, with 12 bases between them. This CDR3 region has 14 residues. CDR3 nucleotides: TGTGCCAGCTCACTAAGGTCGGCAGCCTACGAGCAGTACTTC. Protein: CASSLRSAAYEQYF.

The chain combines TRBV28 with TRBJ1-5; 11 bases line up with TRBD1. The J segment lost 3 bases and the V segment lost 3 bases, leaving 10 bases of the junction unmatched. Germline CDR1 is MDHEN and CDR2 is SYDVKM. The CDR3 extends over 18 amino acids. This CDR3 reads CASSFPKGTGGFNQPQHF. CDR3 nucleotide sequence: TGTGCCAGCAGTTTCCCCAAGGGGACAGGGGGTTTCAATCAGCCCCAGCATTTT.

The rearrangement joins TRBV19 to TRBJ2-1, with 15 bases aligning to TRBD2. J lost 2 bases, V lost 1 base, and 9 bases had no gene match. Germline V gene data show CDR1 as LNHDA and CDR2 as SQIVND (reference sequence). CDR3 length equals 20 residues. The CDR3 protein is CASSIVAGTSGRRAYNEQFF. Written as DNA, the CDR3 is TGTGCCAGTAGTATAGTGGCGGGGACTAGCGGGAGGAGGGCCTACAATGAGCAGTTCTTC.

V usage is TRBV2 and J usage is TRBJ2-1, with TRBD1 matching 12 bases. The CDR3 is made up of 15 amino acids. The ends lost 5 bases at V and 8 bases at J; junction bases unmatched: 7. The germline CDR1 and CDR2 sequences are SNHLY and FYNNEI. The CDR3 reads CASSLRDRGRDEQFF. The CDR3 DNA reads as TGTGCCAGCAGTCTCCGGGACAGGGGGCGAGATGAGCAGTTCTTC.

This clone has just one count. The V gene is TRBV11-2, the J gene TRBJ2-7, with 11 bases lining up with TRBD2. The V and J ends lost 6 bases and 4 bases, in that order; junction bases with no gene match: 5. Germline-derived CDR1 and CDR2 are SGHAT and FQNNGV. This CDR3 is built from 14 residues. CDR3 region: CASSTSGGGYEQYF. The CDR3 DNA sequence: TGTGCCAGCAGTACTAGCGGGGGAGGATACGAGCAGTACTTC. Using reference TRBV11-2 and TRBJ2-7 for the parts outside the CDR3, the full variable domain is EAGVAQSPRYKIIEKRQSVAFWCNPISGHATLYWYQQILGQGPKLLIQFQNNGVVDDSQLPKDRFSAERLKGVDSTLKIQPAKLEDSAVYLCASSTSGGGYEQYFGPGTRLTVT.

On this clone: At one end the junction does not follow the germline gene, possibly because of a read error. This chain uses TRBV7-7 with TRBJ1-3, with D uncertain. The CDR3 is 13 amino acids. Germline-derived CDR1 and CDR2 are SSHAT and FNYEAQ (reference sequence). Here the CDR3 reads CASSESSGNTIYF. CDR3 DNA: TGTGCTAGCAGCGAGAGCTCTGGAAACACCATATATTTT.

The chain combines TRBV2 with TRBJ1-3; 7 bases line up with TRBD1. From germline, CDR1 is SNHLY and CDR2 FYNNEI. This CDR3 contains 14 residues. Trimming at V came to 7 bases and at J to 2 bases, leaving 5 bases not matched to a gene. Here the CDR3 reads CASIQGSAGNTIYF. For the CDR3, the DNA is TGTGCCAGCATACAGGGGTCGGCTGGAAACACCATATATTTT. The full variable domain, in which reference TRBV2 and TRBJ1-3 provide the parts outside the CDR3, is EPEVTQTPSHQVTQMGQEVILRCVPISNHLYFYWYRQILGQKVEFLVSFYNNEISEKSEIFDDQFSVERPDGSNFTLKIRSTKLEDSAMYFCASIQGSAGNTIYFGEGSWLTVV.

The chain carries TRBV7-2 and TRBJ1-6; 7 bases are shared with TRBD1. V lost 5 bases and J lost 9; bases outside the gene matches: 7. The length of the CDR3 is 14 residues. Germline assignment: CDR1 SGHTA and CDR2 FQGNSA. The CDR3 region has the DNA TGTGCCAGCAGCCTTCAGGGGGGTACTTCACCCCTCCACTTT. This sequence encodes CASSLQGGTSPLHF.

The chain is built from TRBV13 and TRBJ2-7; the D gene is possibly TRBD1 (5 bases). V dropped 7 bases and J dropped 5 bases, with 12 bases sitting between them. This CDR3 has 12 residues. Germline V CDR1 and CDR2: PRHDT, FYEKMQ (reference sequence). In DNA form, the CDR3 reads TGTGCCAGCAAGGGGCAGGGCCACGAGCAGTACTTC. It yields the protein CASKGQGHEQYF.

The CDR3 nucleotides are TGTGCCATCAGCCCACAGGGGAGCAATCAGCCCCAGCATTTT. Its protein is CAISPQGSNQPQHF. The chain has TRBV10-3 and TRBJ1-5, with 7 bases that match TRBD1. J lost 1 base, V lost 6 bases, and 3 bases had no gene match. This CDR3 spans 14 amino acids. Germline CDR1 and CDR2: ENHRY and SYGVKD.

The chain joins TRBV19 to TRBJ1-1; 8 bases map to TRBD1. The germline CDR1 and CDR2 sequences are LNHDA and SQIVND (reference sequence). The length of the CDR3 is 16 residues. V was clipped by 9 bases and J by 5 bases; unmatched bases: 17. CDR3 sequence reads: CASHWGGQGRRTEAFF. In DNA form, the CDR3 reads TGTGCCAGCCACTGGGGTGGACAGGGTAGGCGGACTGAAGCTTTCTTT.

This clone was seen a few times. This chain's CDR3 is CAWSVREDGYTF. The CDR3 nucleotides read TGTGCCTGGAGTGTCCGGGAGGATGGCTACACCTTC. The chain joins TRBV30 to TRBJ1-2; no clear D. CDR3 length: 12 residues. The germline V gene encodes CDR1 GTSNPN and CDR2 SVGIG (reference sequence). Deletions cut 0 bases from V and 6 bases from J, with 8 bases between.

The V gene is TRBV5-1, the J gene TRBJ2-3; 7 bases fit TRBD2. In germline, CDR1 is SGHRS, CDR2 YFSETQ. J was trimmed by 2 bases and V by 4 bases; bases with no gene match: 13. This CDR3 region has 17 residues. CDR3 residues: CASSPPLAASSTDTQYF. Here the CDR3 DNA reads TGCGCCAGCAGCCCCCCCCTAGCGGCTTCCTCCACAGATACGCAGTATTTT.

This clone was detected only once. The chain couples TRBV28 to TRBJ2-7, with D uncertain. The CDR3 length is 13 residues. Trimming shortened V by 6 bases and J by 3 bases, and 12 bases separated the two germline ends. From germline, CDR1 is MDHEN and CDR2 SYDVKM. This CDR3 reads CASRPTLNYEQYF. In nucleotides, the CDR3 is TGTGCCAGCAGGCCGACTCTGAACTACGAGCAGTACTTC.

The V and J genes are TRBV7-3 and TRBJ1-1; no definite D call. V dropped 3 bases and J dropped 3 bases, with 11 bases sitting between them. The CDR3 sequence is 14 residues long. CDR1 SGHTA and CDR2 FQGTGA come from the germline V gene. CDR3 bases: TGTGCCAGCAGCTTTATAACTGCAGACACTGAAGCTTTCTTT. Translating it yields CASSFITADTEAFF. Using reference TRBV7-3 and TRBJ1-1 for the parts outside the CDR3, the full variable domain is GAGVSQTPSNKVTEKGKYVELRCDPISGHTALYWYRQSLGQGPEFLIYFQGTGAADDSGLPNDRFFAVRPEGSVSTLKIQRTERGDSAVYLCASSFITADTEAFFGQGTRLTVV.

The CDR3 nucleotides read TGCGCCAGCAGCTTGGAAGGGGGGCTAGTAGCTTTCTTT. This translates into CASSLEGGLVAFF. V and J are TRBV5-1 and TRBJ1-1; D perhaps matches TRBD1 (6 bases). Germline V gene sequence: CDR1 SGHRS, CDR2 YFSETQ. The CDR3 is 13 amino acids. With 0 bases removed from V and 10 bases from J, the gap between germline ends came to 13 bases.

This rearrangement joins TRBV28 to TRBJ1-3, with D unresolved. The V end was cut by 8 bases, the J end by 0 bases, with 11 bases between. Germline-derived CDR1 and CDR2 are MDHEN and SYDVKM. The CDR3 has 14 residues. The CDR3 nucleotides are TGTGCCAGCCTCAGGTTTAACTCTGGAAACACCATATATTTT. This translates into CASLRFNSGNTIYF.

This clone was detected a few times. Other nucleotide sequences from this sample produce the same CDR3. The chain carries TRBV7-9 and TRBJ2-7; D is unresolved. Trimming took 1 base from V and 1 from J, leaving 2 bases between them. Germline values: CDR1 SEHNR, CDR2 FQNEAQ (reference sequence). The CDR3 sequence is 12 residues long. CDR3 coding DNA: TGTGCCAGCAGCTTAGGATCCTACGAGCAGTACTTC. It translates to CASSLGSYEQYF. The full variable domain, completed using reference TRBV7-9 and TRBJ2-7, is DTGVSQNPRHKITKRGQNVTFRCDPISEHNRLYWYRQTLGQGPEFLTYFQNEAQLEKSRLLSDRFSAERPKGSFSTLEIQRTEQGDSAMYLCASSLGSYEQYFGPGTRLTVT.

The chain combines TRBV21-1 with TRBJ2-5; the D call of TRBD1 is as the table states it, not checked on the DNA. TRBV21-1 constitutes a pseudogene. CDR3 length: 11 residues. The CDR3 here is CASRGRETQYF. Written as DNA, the CDR3 is TGTGCCAGCAGGGGGCGGGAGACCCAGTACTTC.

The chain uses TRBV4-3 and TRBJ1-5, with 7 nucleotides matching TRBD1. Unmatched junction bases numbered 6, after V lost 3 bases and J lost 7 bases. The CDR3 runs to 14 residues. Per the germline V gene, CDR1 is LGHNA and CDR2 is YSLEER. CDR3 in DNA: TGCGCCAGCAGCCAGGGGAGGGGGCGGCAGCCCCAGCATTTT. Its protein product is CASSQGRGRQPQHF.

This clone was observed a few times. This chain joins TRBV1 and TRBJ2-3; the D call in the table, TRBD1, was not verified against the DNA. TRBV1 is given as a pseudogene. CDR3 length: 13 amino acids. As DNA, the CDR3 is TGCACCAGCAGCCAAGAAGGACAAGATACGCAGTATTTT. Translation gives CTSSQEGQDTQYF.

The chain has TRBV10-3 and TRBJ2-7, with 7 bases fitting TRBD2. CDR3 length: 12 residues. After removal of 4 bases from V and 3 bases from J, the junction contained 0 bases not matched to a gene. The germline V gene has CDR1 ENHRY and CDR2 SYGVKD. CDR3 sequence: CAISGEGYEQYF. CDR3 nucleotide sequence: TGTGCCATCAGTGGGGAGGGCTACGAGCAGTACTTC.

This clone was seen a single time. The gene calls are TRBV5-6 and TRBJ2-7, with D maybe TRBD1 (6 bases). The V end was cut by 4 bases, the J end by 3 bases, with 11 bases between. The CDR3 is 13 amino acids. Germline V gene sequence: CDR1 SGHDT, CDR2 YYEEEE. CDR3 sequence reads: CASSRTGIYEQYF. The CDR3 DNA reads TGTGCCAGCAGCCGTACAGGGATCTACGAGCAGTACTTC.

The V call is TRBV5-1, the J call TRBJ2-3; 12 bases agree with TRBD2. With V trimmed by 3 bases and J by 0 bases, 5 bases remained unmatched. Germline V gives CDR1 SGHRS, CDR2 YFSETQ. This CDR3 contains 17 residues. CDR3: CASSSGLAGLSTDTQYF. The CDR3 DNA sequence: TGCGCCAGCAGCTCAGGACTAGCGGGACTTAGCACAGATACGCAGTATTTT.

J is TRBJ1-1 and V is TRBV19, with unresolved D. The ends were cut back, 4 bases at V and 4 bases at J, with 19 bases in the middle. Germline assignment: CDR1 LNHDA and CDR2 SQIVND (reference sequence). This CDR3 is 16 amino acids long. CDR3 loop: CASSTTRAGRFTEAFF. The CDR3 DNA reads as TGTGCCAGTAGTACCACTCGAGCCGGGCGGTTCACTGAAGCTTTCTTT.

This clone was observed a handful of times. The CDR3 loop reads CATSRDRDNKNIQYF. CDR3 DNA sequence: TGTGCCACCAGCAGAGATCGGGACAACAAAAACATTCAGTACTTC. The chain employs TRBV15 and TRBJ2-4; D is perhaps TRBD1 (6 bases). The CDR3 totals 15 residues. Germline loops: CDR1 LNHNV, CDR2 YYDKDF (reference sequence). Trimming took off 0 bases at V and 3 bases at J, with 9 bases between the two ends.

This sequence joins TRBV19 and TRBJ2-7, with 9 bases fitting TRBD2. Losses at the gene ends were 5 bases for V and 4 bases for J; bases not matched to a gene: 6. CDR3 length: 14 amino acids. Germline CDR1 LNHDA, CDR2 SQIVND (reference sequence). CDR3 in amino acids: CASSASGGSYEQYF. The CDR3 DNA sequence: TGTGCCAGTAGTGCAAGCGGGGGGTCGTACGAGCAGTACTTC.

J is TRBJ2-7 and V is TRBV18, with 9 bases identical to TRBD1. Trimming cost V 3 bases and J 1 base; bases outside gene matches: 10. The CDR3 consists of 17 residues. CDR1 and CDR2 from the germline V gene are KGHSH and LQKENI. CDR3 loop: CASSPGSPGQGSYEQYF. For the CDR3, the DNA is TGTGCCAGCTCACCTGGCTCCCCGGGACAGGGTTCCTACGAGCAGTACTTC.

V gene TRBV5-4 combines with J gene TRBJ2-7; 11 nucleotides line up with TRBD2. J gave up 4 bases and V 4 bases, and 4 bases lay outside the gene matches. This CDR3 has 14 amino acids. CDR1 and CDR2 (germline): SGHNT, YYREEE (reference sequence). CDR3 amino acids: CASSTGLAEYEQYF. As DNA, the CDR3 is TGTGCCAGCAGCACGGGACTAGCGGAATACGAGCAGTACTTC.

The chain is built from TRBV5-1 and TRBJ1-3, with D unresolved. V was trimmed by 0 bases and J by 0 bases, leaving 16 bases between them. Germline lookup yields CDR1 SGHRS and CDR2 YFSETQ. The CDR3 consists of 18 residues. CDR3 bases: TGCGCCAGCAGCTTGGAAGGTATAGGGCCCTACTCTGGAAACACCATATATTTT. Its translation is CASSLEGIGPYSGNTIYF.